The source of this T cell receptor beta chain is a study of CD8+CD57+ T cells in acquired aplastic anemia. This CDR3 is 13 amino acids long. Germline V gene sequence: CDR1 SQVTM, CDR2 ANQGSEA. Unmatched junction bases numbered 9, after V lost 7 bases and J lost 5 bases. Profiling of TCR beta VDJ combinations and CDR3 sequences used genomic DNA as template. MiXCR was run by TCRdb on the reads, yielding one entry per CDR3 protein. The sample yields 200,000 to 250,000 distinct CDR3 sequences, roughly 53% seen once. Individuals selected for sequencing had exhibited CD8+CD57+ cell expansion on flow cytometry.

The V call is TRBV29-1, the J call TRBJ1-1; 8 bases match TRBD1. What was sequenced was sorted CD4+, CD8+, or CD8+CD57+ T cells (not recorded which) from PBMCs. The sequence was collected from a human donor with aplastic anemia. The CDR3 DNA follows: TGCAGCGCCGTGACAGGGGAGGGTACTGAAGCTTTCTTT. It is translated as CSAVTGEGTEAFF.